The 8 T cell receptor beta chains reported below all come from one sample, sequenced in a study of shared clonotypes between healthy human individuals. Some clones are missing from TCRdb's copy, which holds only in-frame ones; the method was immunoSEQ multiplex PCR. The profile shows about 510,000 clones, about 79% of them singletons. The sequenced sample consisted of PBMCs. The receptors were gathered from a woman in her forties in good health. Some clones in this sample may be carry-over from other donors' samples.

The chain carries TRBV15 and TRBJ1-2; 8 bases align to TRBD1. The CDR3 sequence is 16 residues long. V shed 1 base and J 4 bases; nucleotides not matched to a gene: 8. The germline gives CDR1 LNHNV, CDR2 YYDKDF (reference sequence). CDR3 region: CATSRVVGQGSYGYTF. CDR3 nucleotides: TGTGCCACCAGCAGAGTAGTAGGACAGGGATCCTATGGCTACACCTTC. Full variable domain (missing parts from reference TRBV15 and TRBJ1-2): DAMVIQNPRYQVTQFGKPVTLSCSQTLNHNVMYWYQQKSSQAPKLLFHYYDKDFNNEADTPDNFQSRRPNTSFCFLDIRSPGLGDTAMYLCATSRVVGQGSYGYTFGSGTRLTVV.

V is TRBV4-2 and J is TRBJ2-1, with 10 positions matching TRBD2. CDR1 LGHNA and CDR2 YNFKEQ come from the germline V gene. V dropped 1 base and J dropped 5; count of bases not matched to a gene: 5. This CDR3 has 16 amino acids. The CDR3, as DNA: TGTGCCAGCAGCCAAGTAACTAGCGGGATTGACAATGAGCAGTTCTTC. Translation: CASSQVTSGIDNEQFF.

The V gene is TRBV18, the J gene TRBJ2-5; possibly TRBD1 or TRBD2 for D (6 bases each). Trimming removed 0 bases at V and 4 bases at J, with 12 bases between. The CDR3 is 15 amino acids. Germline CDR1 KGHSH, CDR2 LQKENI. CDR3: CASSPPARGRETQYF. In nucleotides, the CDR3 is TGTGCCAGCTCACCACCGGCCCGGGGGCGAGAGACCCAGTACTTC.

This clone was counted many times. The rearrangement joins TRBV18 to TRBJ2-3; 8 bases fit TRBD2. Germline V gives CDR1 KGHSH, CDR2 LQKENI. The CDR3 is 16 residues long. Trimming took 6 bases from V and 5 from J; bases not matched to a gene: 13. DNA for the CDR3: TGTGCCAGCTCCCCGGGGATAGCGGGAACTGGAGATACGCAGTATTTT. The encoded protein is CASSPGIAGTGDTQYF.

V usage is TRBV25-1 and J usage is TRBJ2-3, with TRBD2 matching 10 bases. This CDR3 has 16 residues. After removal of 4 bases from V and 4 bases from J, the junction contained 8 bases not matched to a gene. Germline V gives CDR1 MGHDK, CDR2 SYGVNS. CDR3 residues: CASSASGSLHPDTQYF. CDR3 coding DNA: TGTGCCAGCAGTGCTAGCGGGAGTCTCCACCCAGATACGCAGTATTTT.

The V call is TRBV19, the J call TRBJ2-1; 9 positions match TRBD1. The CDR3 contains 16 residues. Germline CDR1 LNHDA, CDR2 SQIVND (reference sequence). After removal of 6 bases from V and 4 bases from J, the junction contained 10 bases not matched to a gene. The CDR3 region is CASSTWLGTGYNEQFF. The CDR3 region has the DNA TGTGCCAGTAGCACTTGGTTGGGGACAGGGTACAATGAGCAGTTCTTC.

V is TRBV28 and J is TRBJ2-7, with D unclear. Per the germline V gene, CDR1 is MDHEN and CDR2 is SYDVKM. The CDR3 spans 13 residues. Trimming removed 6 bases at V and 0 bases at J, with 9 bases between. This CDR3 reads CASRGRLSYEQYF. In DNA, the CDR3 is TGTGCCAGCAGGGGCAGGCTCTCCTACGAGCAGTACTTC.

The sample holds one count of this clone. Other nucleotide sequences from this sample produce the same CDR3. The chain recombines TRBV7-9 with TRBJ1-2; D is undetermined. The CDR3 spans 12 residues. Trimming took off 1 base at V and 3 bases at J, with 3 bases between the two ends. CDR1 is SEHNR and CDR2 is FQNEAQ in the germline V gene (reference sequence). CDR3 DNA: TGTGCCAGCAGCTTAGGTGACTATGGCTACACCTTC. It translates to CASSLGDYGYTF.